The text below deals with one T cell receptor (beta chain). This sample stems from a study of blood T cell repertoires in COVID-19. In the study overall: Donors in the United States, Italy and Spain gave samples during acute or convalescent COVID-19.

The V gene end was trimmed by 2 bases and the J gene end by 10 bases; junction bases not matched to a gene: 3. From germline, CDR1 is SGHRS and CDR2 YFSETQ. The CDR3 contains 12 residues. Under the authors' procedure: Reference gene primers were amplified, and this amplification served to estimate nucleated cell counts. Data came from immunoSEQ multiplex PCR; TCRdb stores just in-frame clones and leaves some out. The D gene and trimming were derived from the DNA, and the V and J assignments and clone size from that table. The sample shows approximately 350,000 clones, around four fifths of them seen only once.

Sequencing was done on a sample of PBMCs or T cells enriched from blood (not recorded which). The rearrangement joins TRBV5-1 to TRBJ2-1, with 7 bases identical to TRBD2. The receptor comes from a woman aged 50 to 65 who had recovered from COVID-19. The CDR3 DNA sequence: TGCGCCAGCAGCTTTCGGGGGGACGAGCAGTTCTTC. Its translation is CASSFRGDEQFF.